This TCR beta chain was sequenced during a study of blood T cells in healthy people across ages. This clonotype showed up just a few times. A J-beta primer mix and a sample-barcoded 5' primer were used in a second PCR of about 6 to 12 cycles. TCRdb re-derived calls from the 5' RACE reads in MiXCR, one entry per CDR3 protein. The repertoire includes about 1.6 million distinct CDR3 sequences, about 31% of them detected once, and roughly 10% sits in the top ten. The origin of this receptor is a woman aged 25-40 years in good health. Input material: blood.

CDR3 protein: CASTSPTEGGYTF. CDR3 DNA sequence: TGTGCCAGCACTTCCCCAACGGAGGGCGGCTACACCTTC. The V and J genes are TRBV6-6 and TRBJ1-2; no reliable D call. The CDR3 has 13 residues. V was shortened by 7 bases and J by 8 bases, with 17 bases between the two germline ends. Germline V gives CDR1 MNHNY, CDR2 SVGAGI (reference sequence).